This TCR beta chain was captured in a study of CD8 T cells in ankylosing spondylitis. Study findings and constraints: Existing reports had already noted some motif variants in reactive arthritis synovial fluid and blood. Typical of ankylosing spondylitis blood, it appeared, was a TCR beta motif of under 10 highly homologous variants. Disease-linked clones reportedly showed significant enrichment in matched ankylosing spondylitis synovial fluid.

The TCR beta libraries were generated through quantitative 5'-RACE incorporating molecular barcodes. TCRdb independently ran MiXCR on the 5' RACE reads; one entry per CDR3 protein. The table records 300,000 to 350,000 distinct CDR3 sequences, around 20% of them present only once. Trimming removed 3 bases from V and 2 bases from J, with 9 bases in between. The germline CDR1 and CDR2 sequences are DFQATT and SNEGSKA (reference sequence). The CDR3 is 13 amino acids. A remark on this clonotype: Its antigen is still unknown.

This chain links TRBV20-1 with TRBJ2-3; D not certain. The receptor was derived from a female donor with ankylosing spondylitis or in good health (not recorded which). The sample comprised blood, either unsorted or a sorted T cell fraction (not recorded which). This CDR3 reads CSASIGSTDTQYF. In nucleotides, the CDR3 is TGCAGTGCTAGTATCGGGTCCACAGATACGCAGTATTTT.